This T cell receptor (beta chain) was captured by sequencing in a study of shared clonotypes between healthy human individuals. This clone has only one observation. The germline gives CDR1 SGHRS, CDR2 YFSETQ. Trimming cost V 4 bases and J 3 bases, with 14 bases left between them. This CDR3 is 14 amino acids long. The data were produced by immunoSEQ multiplex PCR, yet TCRdb's version contains in-frame clones alone and is incomplete. The data show 500,000 to 550,000 clones, around 96% seen once. V usage is TRBV5-1 and J usage is TRBJ2-7, with D possibly called TRBD1 or TRBD2 (5 bases each). The TCR comes from a woman under 40 in good health. The sequenced material came from naive CD4+ T cells sorted from blood. Described subset: CD45RA+ positively selected. The DNA for the CDR3 is TGCGCCAGCAGCCCCGGGACCGGGCACTACGAGCAGTACTTC. Translating it yields CASSPGTGHYEQYF.